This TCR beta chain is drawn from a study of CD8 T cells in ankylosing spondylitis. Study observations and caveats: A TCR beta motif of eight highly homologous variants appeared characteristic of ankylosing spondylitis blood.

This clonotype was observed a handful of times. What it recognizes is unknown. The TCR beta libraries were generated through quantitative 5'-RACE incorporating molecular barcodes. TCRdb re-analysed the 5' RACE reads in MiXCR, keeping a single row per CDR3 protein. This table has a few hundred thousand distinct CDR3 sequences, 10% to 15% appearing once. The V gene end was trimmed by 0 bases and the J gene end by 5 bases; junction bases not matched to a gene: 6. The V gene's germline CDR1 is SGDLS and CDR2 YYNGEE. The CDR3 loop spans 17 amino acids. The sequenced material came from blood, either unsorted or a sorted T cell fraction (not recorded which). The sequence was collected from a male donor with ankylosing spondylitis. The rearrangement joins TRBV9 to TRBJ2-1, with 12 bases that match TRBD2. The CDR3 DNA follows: TGTGCCAGCAGCGTAGCTACGGGACTAGCGGGCAACAATGAGCAGTTCTTC. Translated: CASSVATGLAGNNEQFF.